This T cell receptor (beta chain) was identified in a study of T-cell memory formation after mild COVID-19. For the study at large: The two donors had largely donor-specific TCR clusters.

Trimming took off 0 bases at V and 0 bases at J, with 4 bases between the two ends. CDR1 and CDR2 from the germline V gene are SGDLS and YYNGEE. The CDR3 totals 13 residues. UMIs and sample barcodes were carried by the TCR alpha and TCR beta cDNA libraries that 5'RACE produced using constant-segment primers. TCRdb recomputed calls from the 5' RACE reads with MiXCR, one row per CDR3 protein. The sample comprises some 160,000 distinct CDR3 sequences, around a third of which are singletons, and approximately 12% rests with the top ten. Broader study findings: Clones that contracted from day 15 to 85 were balanced CD4/CD8, while later expanders leaned CD4+. For contracting clones, CD4+ ones sat mainly in CM and EM, CD8+ in EMRA.

As concerns this clonotype: As yet, its antigen is unknown.

This TCR came from an adult woman who had mild COVID-19 (a few samples of this study predate the infection). Cell type and time point are not known. Sample: PBMCs or a T cell subset sorted from them (not recorded which). The chain uses TRBV9 and TRBJ2-7; D remains unclear. CDR3 loop: CASSVGISYEQYF. The CDR3 coding sequence is TGTGCCAGCAGCGTAGGCATCTCCTACGAGCAGTACTTC.